This T cell receptor beta chain appears in the sequencing data of a study of graft-versus-host responses after intestinal transplantation. As for the study in general: Grafts that recipients had were multivisceral, liver-intestinal, or isolated intestinal transplants. The study, taken as a whole, reports: Peak levels of circulating GvH clones tracked with early post-transplant HvG declines.

Germline V gives CDR1 SGHRS, CDR2 YFSETQ. The CDR3 sequence is 14 residues long. V was clipped by 2 bases and J by 7 bases, with 10 bases between them. Processing of graft tissue released intraepithelial and lamina propria lymphocytes. The assay was immunoSEQ multiplex PCR, and TCRdb's table has in-frame clones only and misses some. This table holds about 17,000 clones, 79% found once. Concerning this clone: Its antigen is currently unknown.

The sample consisted of ileum tissue, taken around 69 weeks after intestinal transplant. V is TRBV5-1 and J is TRBJ1-6; D ambiguous. The sequence came from a human patient who received an intestinal transplant, so some T cells may come from the graft donor. The CDR3 loop is CASSFGGGNSPLHF. The CDR3 DNA is TGCGCCAGCAGCTTCGGAGGTGGAAATTCACCCCTCCACTTT.